This T cell receptor (beta chain) comes out of a study of T cells after yellow fever vaccination. Study results and limitations: The secondary response was weaker but peaked faster, day 5 versus 15. Contaminating bulk clonotypes could be abundant in FACS-sorted repertoires.

CDR1 and CDR2 (germline): SGHRS, YFSETQ. V was pared by 0 bases and J by 5 bases, with 11 bases between. This CDR3 has 14 residues. It was through 5'RACE template switching that TCR cDNA was made, with a universal primer site and UMIs added. Each CDR3 protein gets one entry after TCRdb re-called the 5' RACE reads with MiXCR. Of a few hundred thousand distinct CDR3 sequences listed, 3.6% are singletons. This clonotype was detected ten times or more. What it binds is unknown. The source was PBMCs, collected 15 days after the yellow fever booster vaccination. The chain has TRBV5-1 and TRBJ1-2, with D tentatively TRBD1 (5 bases). The TCR was taken from a man between 18 and 29 years old who received the YFV17D yellow fever vaccine. The CDR3 spells CASSLDGGEYGYTF. Here the CDR3 DNA reads TGCGCCAGCAGCTTGGATGGAGGGGAGTATGGCTACACCTTC.